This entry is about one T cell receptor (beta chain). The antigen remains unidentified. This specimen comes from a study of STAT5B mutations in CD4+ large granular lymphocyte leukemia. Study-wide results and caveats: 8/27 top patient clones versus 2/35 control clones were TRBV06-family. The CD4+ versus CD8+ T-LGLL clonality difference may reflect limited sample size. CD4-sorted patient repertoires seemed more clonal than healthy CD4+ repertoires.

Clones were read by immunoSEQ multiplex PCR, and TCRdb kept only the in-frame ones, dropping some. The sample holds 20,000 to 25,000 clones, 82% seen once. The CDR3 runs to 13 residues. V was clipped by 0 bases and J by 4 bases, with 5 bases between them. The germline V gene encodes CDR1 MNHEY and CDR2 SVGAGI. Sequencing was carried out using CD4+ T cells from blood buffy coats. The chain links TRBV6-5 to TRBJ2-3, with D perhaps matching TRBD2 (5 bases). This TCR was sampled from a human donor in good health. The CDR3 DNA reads TGTGCCAGCAGTTACTCGGAGGCAGATACGCAGTATTTT. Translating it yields CASSYSEADTQYF.